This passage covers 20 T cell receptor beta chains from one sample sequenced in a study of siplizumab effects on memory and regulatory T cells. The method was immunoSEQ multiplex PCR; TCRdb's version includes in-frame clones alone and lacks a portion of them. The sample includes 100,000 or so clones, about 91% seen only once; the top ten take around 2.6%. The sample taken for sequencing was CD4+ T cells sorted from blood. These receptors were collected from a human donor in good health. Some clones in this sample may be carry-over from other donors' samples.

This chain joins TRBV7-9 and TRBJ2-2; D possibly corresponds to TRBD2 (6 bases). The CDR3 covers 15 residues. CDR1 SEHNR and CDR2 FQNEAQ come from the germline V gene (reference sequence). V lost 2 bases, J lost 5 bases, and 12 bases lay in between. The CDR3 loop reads CASSLLRGMTGELFF. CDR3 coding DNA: TGTGCCAGCAGCTTATTGCGGGGAATGACCGGGGAGCTGTTTTTT.

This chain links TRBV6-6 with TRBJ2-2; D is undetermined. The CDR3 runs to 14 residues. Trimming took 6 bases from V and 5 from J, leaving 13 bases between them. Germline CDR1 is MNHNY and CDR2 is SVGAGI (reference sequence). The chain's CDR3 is CASSRRPGTGELFF. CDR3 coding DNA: TGTGCCAGCAGCCGTCGTCCTGGAACCGGGGAGCTGTTTTTT.

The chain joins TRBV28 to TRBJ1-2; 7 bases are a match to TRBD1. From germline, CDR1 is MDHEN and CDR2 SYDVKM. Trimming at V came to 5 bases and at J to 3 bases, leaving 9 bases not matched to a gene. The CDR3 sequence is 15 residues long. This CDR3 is CASSTSGTVYYGYTF. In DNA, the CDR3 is TGTGCCAGCAGTACATCCGGGACAGTGTACTATGGCTACACCTTC.

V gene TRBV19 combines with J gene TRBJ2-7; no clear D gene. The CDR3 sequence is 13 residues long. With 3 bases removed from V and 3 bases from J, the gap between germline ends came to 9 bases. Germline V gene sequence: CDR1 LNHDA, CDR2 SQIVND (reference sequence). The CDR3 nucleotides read TGTGCCAGTAGTATGACACCATTCTACGAGCAGTACTTC. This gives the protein CASSMTPFYEQYF. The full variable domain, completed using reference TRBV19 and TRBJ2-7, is DGGITQSPKYLFRKEGQNVTLSCEQNLNHDAMYWYRQDPGQGLRLIYYSQIVNDFQKGDIAEGYSVSREKKESFPLTVTSAQKNPTAFYLCASSMTPFYEQYFGPGTRLTVT.

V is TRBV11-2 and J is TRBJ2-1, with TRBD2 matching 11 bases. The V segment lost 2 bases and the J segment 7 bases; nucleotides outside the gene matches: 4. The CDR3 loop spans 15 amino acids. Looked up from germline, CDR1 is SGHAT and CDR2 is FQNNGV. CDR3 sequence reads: CASSLTSGSGNEQFF. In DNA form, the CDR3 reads TGTGCCAGCAGCTTAACTAGCGGGAGTGGGAATGAGCAGTTCTTC.

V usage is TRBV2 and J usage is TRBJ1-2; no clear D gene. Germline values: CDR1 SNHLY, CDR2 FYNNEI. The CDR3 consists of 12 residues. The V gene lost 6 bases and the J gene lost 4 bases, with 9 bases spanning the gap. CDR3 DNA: TGTGCCAGCAGGGATGACGGCTATGGCTACACCTTC. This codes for CASRDDGYGYTF. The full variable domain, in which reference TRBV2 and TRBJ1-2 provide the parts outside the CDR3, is EPEVTQTPSHQVTQMGQEVILRCVPISNHLYFYWYRQILGQKVEFLVSFYNNEISEKSEIFDDQFSVERPDGSNFTLKIRSTKLEDSAMYFCASRDDGYGYTFGSGTRLTVV.

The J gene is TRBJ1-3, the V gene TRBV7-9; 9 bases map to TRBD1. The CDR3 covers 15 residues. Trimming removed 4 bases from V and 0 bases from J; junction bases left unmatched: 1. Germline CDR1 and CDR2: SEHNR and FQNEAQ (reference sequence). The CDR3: CASSSQGASGNTIYF. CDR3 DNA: TGTGCCAGCAGCTCACAGGGGGCCTCTGGAAACACCATATATTTT.

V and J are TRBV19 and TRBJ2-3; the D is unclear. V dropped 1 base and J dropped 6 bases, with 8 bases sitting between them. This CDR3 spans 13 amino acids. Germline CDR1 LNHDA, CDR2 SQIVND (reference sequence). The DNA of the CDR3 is TGTGCCAGTAGTATAGCCCAAGGGGATACGCAGTATTTT. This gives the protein CASSIAQGDTQYF.

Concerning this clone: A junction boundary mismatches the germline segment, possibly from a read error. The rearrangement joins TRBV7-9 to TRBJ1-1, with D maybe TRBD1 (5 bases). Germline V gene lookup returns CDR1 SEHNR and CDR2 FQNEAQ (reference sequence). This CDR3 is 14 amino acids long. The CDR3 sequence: CASSLAYGGTEAFF. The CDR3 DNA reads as TGTGCCAGCAGCCTAGCATACGGGGGCACTGAAGCTTTCTTT.

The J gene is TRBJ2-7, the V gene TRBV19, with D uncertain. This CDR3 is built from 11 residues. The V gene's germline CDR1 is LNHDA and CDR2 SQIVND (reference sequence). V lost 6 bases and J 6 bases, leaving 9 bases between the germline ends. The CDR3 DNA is TGTGCCAGTAGCGGTAGGTCCGAGCAGTACTTC. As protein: CASSGRSEQYF.

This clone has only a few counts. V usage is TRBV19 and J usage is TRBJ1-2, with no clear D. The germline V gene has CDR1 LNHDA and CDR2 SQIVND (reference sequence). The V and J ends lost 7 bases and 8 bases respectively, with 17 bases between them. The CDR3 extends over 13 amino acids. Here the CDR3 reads CASTPREGFGYTF. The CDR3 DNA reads TGTGCCAGTACCCCGCGTGAGGGATTCGGCTACACCTTC.

The CDR3 DNA reads as TGTGCCAGCAGCGTTTCTAGCGGGAGGGCCCGATTCAGCACAGATACGCAGTATTTT. Its translation: CASSVSSGRARFSTDTQYF. The chain joins TRBV9 to TRBJ2-3, with 12 positions matching TRBD2. Germline V CDR1 and CDR2: SGDLS, YYNGEE. V shed 2 bases and J 0 bases; nucleotides not matched to a gene: 10. The CDR3 loop spans 19 amino acids.

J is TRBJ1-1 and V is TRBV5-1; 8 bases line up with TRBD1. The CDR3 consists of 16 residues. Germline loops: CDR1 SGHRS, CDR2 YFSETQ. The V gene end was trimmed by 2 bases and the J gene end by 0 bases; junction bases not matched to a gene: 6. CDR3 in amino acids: CASSFRTGRMNTEAFF. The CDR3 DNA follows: TGCGCCAGCAGCTTCAGGACAGGGCGCATGAACACTGAAGCTTTCTTT. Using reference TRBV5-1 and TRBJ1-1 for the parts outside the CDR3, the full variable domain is KAGVTQTPRYLIKTRGQQVTLSCSPISGHRSVSWYQQTPGQGLQFLFEYFSETQRNKGNFPGRFSGRQFSNSRSEMNVSTLELGDSALYLCASSFRTGRMNTEAFFGQGTRLTVV.

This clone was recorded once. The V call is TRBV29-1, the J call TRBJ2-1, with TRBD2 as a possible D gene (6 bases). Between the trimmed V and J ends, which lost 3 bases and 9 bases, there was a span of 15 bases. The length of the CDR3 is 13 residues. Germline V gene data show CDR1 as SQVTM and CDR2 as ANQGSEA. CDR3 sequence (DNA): TGCAGCGTTGATGGGACTTCGAGGGGTGAGCAGTTCTTC. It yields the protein CSVDGTSRGEQFF.

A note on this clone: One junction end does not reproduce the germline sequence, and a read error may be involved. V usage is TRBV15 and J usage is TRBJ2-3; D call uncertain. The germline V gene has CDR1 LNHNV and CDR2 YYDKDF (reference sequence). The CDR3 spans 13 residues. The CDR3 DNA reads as TGTGCCACCAGCAGAGATCCTGGCCAATTGTCGGATTTT. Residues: CATSRDPGQLSDF.

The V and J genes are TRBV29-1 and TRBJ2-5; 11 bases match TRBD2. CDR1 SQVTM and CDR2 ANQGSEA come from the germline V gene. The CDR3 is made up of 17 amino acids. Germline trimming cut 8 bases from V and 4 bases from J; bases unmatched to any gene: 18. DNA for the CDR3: TGCAGCTTCACTAGCGGGAGTTTGGGTAGAGGGGGAGAGACCCAGTACTTC. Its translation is CSFTSGSLGRGGETQYF.

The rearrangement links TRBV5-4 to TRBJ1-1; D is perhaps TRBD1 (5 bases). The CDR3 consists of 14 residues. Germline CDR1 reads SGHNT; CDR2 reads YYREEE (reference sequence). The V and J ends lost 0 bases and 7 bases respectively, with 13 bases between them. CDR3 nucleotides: TGTGCCAGCAGCTTGGCCCTTACAGACAGTGAAGCTTTCTTT. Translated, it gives CASSLALTDSEAFF.

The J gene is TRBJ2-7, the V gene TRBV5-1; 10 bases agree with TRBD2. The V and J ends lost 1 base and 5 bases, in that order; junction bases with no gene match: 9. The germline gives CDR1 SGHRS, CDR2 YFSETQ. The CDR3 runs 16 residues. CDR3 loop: CASSLRPEREGHEQYF. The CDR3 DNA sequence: TGCGCCAGCAGCTTGAGGCCTGAGCGGGAGGGCCACGAGCAGTACTTC.

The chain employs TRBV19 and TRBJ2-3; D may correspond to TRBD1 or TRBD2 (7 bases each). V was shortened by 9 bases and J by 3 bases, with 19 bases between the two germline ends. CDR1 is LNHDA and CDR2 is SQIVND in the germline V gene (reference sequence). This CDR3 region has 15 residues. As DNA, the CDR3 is TGTGCCAGCCGACCAGGGGGGGGTGGAACAGATACGCAGTATTTT. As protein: CASRPGGGGTDTQYF.

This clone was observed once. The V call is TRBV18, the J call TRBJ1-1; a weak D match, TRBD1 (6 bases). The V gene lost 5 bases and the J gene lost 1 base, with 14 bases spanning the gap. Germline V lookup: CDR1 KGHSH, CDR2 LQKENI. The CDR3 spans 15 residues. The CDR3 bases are TGTGCCAGCTCAGTACAGGGATGGAAGAACACTGAAGCTTTCTTT. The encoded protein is CASSVQGWKNTEAFF.